The clone carrying this T cell receptor beta chain appeared a single time. Generated by immunoSEQ multiplex PCR, the TCRdb table keeps only in-frame clones and is missing some. This table holds roughly 700,000 clones, 89% found once. The data belong to a study of Ad26.COV2.S vaccination and SARS-CoV-2 variants. The ends were cut back, 1 base at V and 4 bases at J, with 13 bases in the middle. Germline V gene data show CDR1 as MNHNS and CDR2 as SASEGT. The CDR3 length is 15 residues. Treatment meaning: 15 to 20 received Ad26.COV2.S at low or high dose, single or two shots; 5 received placebo; per-sample allocation not given. The samples were gathered on day 63 after the first injection of vaccine or placebo. Ad26.COV2.S expressed prefusion-stabilized spike from the original Wuhan strain.

Sample: peripheral blood, taken in a trial of Ad26.COV2.S vaccine versus placebo. This sequence originates from a person between 18 and 65 years old who received the Ad26.COV2.S COVID-19 vaccine or a placebo. This chain connects TRBV6-1 to TRBJ1-2; perhaps TRBD1 as D (6 bases). CDR3 bases: TGTGCCAGCAGTGAAGGGGGGCCGCAGCTCTATGGCTACACCTTC. Translating it yields CASSEGGPQLYGYTF.